This T cell receptor beta chain stems from a study of Tregs in tolerant kidney transplant recipients. Libraries were prepared by immunoSEQ multiplex PCR; TCRdb keeps only in-frame clonotypes and omits some of them. The table records over 50,000 clones, 80% to 90% of them present only once. The length of the CDR3 is 16 residues. CDR1 and CDR2 (germline): SGHTS, YDEGEE. V lost 3 bases and J 4 bases, leaving 17 bases between the germline ends. Specimen: Tregs from blood, collected before the transplant. This sequence joins TRBV5-8 and TRBJ2-1; D possibly corresponds to TRBD1 (6 bases). This receptor was identified in a human donor who received a combined kidney and bone marrow transplant. The CDR3 here is CASSYRDTWGYNEQFF. DNA of the CDR3: TGTGCCAGCAGCTATCGGGACACTTGGGGTTACAATGAGCAGTTCTTC.